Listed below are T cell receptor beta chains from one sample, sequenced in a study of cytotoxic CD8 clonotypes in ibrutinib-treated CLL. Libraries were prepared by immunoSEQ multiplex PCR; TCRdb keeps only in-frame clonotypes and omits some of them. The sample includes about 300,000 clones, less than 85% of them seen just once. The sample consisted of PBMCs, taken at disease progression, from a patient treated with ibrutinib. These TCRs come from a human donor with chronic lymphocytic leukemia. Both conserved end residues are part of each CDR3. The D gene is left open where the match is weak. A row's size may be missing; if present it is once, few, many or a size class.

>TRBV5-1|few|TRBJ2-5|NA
CASSGETQYF
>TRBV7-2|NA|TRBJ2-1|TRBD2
CASSLMGLAGYNEQFF
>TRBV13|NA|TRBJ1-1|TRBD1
CASSSRYRGPKKAFF
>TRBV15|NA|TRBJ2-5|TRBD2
CATSRERPGGQETQYF
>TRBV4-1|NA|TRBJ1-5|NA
CASSQDRTNQPQHF
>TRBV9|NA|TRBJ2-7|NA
CASSGPRGFHEQYF
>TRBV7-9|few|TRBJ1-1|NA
CASRPPGPLNTEAFF
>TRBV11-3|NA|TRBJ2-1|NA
CASRNEQFF
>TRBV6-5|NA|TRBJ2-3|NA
CASSYRSTDTQYF
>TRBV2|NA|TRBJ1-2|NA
CASNPFPWGQLYGYTF
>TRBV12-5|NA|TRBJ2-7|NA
CASGHYEQYF
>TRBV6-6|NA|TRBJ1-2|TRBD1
CASSSRDRESRDGYTF
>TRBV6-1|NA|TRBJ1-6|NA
CASSDPRDKSDNSPLHF
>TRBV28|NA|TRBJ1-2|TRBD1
CASETGGYGYTF
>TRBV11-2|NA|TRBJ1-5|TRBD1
CASSPQGAGQPQHF